The present entry profiles one T cell receptor beta chain with its context. No antigen is known for it. The input lacks base qualities; no much larger clone sits a single base away. The immunoSEQ Assay, a bias-controlled multiplex PCR, was used to amplify TCRbeta CDR3 regions from genomic DNA. Per the source publication's procedure: Nucleated cell counts per sample were estimated from amplification of reference gene primers within the assay. Sequence reads were collapsed and filtered to measure the absolute abundance of every unique TCRbeta CDR3 rearrangement. For each sample, productive Simpson clonality was calculated as the square root of Simpson's diversity index over productive rearrangements. As stored in TCRdb, this immuneACCESS dataset retains in-frame rearrangements with V and J assigned. A fraction of the clones does not appear; measured against another copy, unresolved V genes explain less than half of the discrepancy, and the remainder lacks a known reason. The DNA was the basis for D and trimming; V, J and clone size are from that table. A total of about 310,000 clones appear in this sample, over 75% of them only once. Roughly 2.3% of the sample rests with the top ten.

This sample stems from a study of blood T cell repertoires in COVID-19 (dated by TCRdb to 2018 to 2021). In the study overall: The collaborator samples originated in the United States, Italy and Spain and spanned the acute and convalescent phases of COVID-19. The material from the prospective study consisted of cDNA or gDNA derived from T cells, B-cell-depleted T cells, or PBMCs. Deeply sampled blood TCRbeta repertoires from subjects exposed to, actively infected with, or recovered from COVID-19 were included in the dataset. The repertoires were released in a freely available public database intended as a resource for research on the immune response to SARS-CoV-2. Samples came from the ongoing ImmuneRACE study (first 160 participants) plus 1,254 subjects from 6 global collaborators. A de-identified subject ID, COVID-19 status, age in years and sex were almost always included in the sample metadata. Where HLA class I and class II types were available, the types were taken from metadata supplied by the sample provider, not from assay-based typing.

Study-level results and caveats: The amount of clinical and demographic metadata varied by source and participant and was provided uncurated.

Participants in the prospective study were enrolled through a virtual design, were aged 18 to 89 years, and lived in under 25 United States geographic areas. Cohort assignment in the prospective study relied on participant-reported clinical history from a screening survey and a study questionnaire. ImmuneRACE Cohort 3 recovered participants were defined by two consecutive negative NP/OP PCR tests, healthcare professional clearance, or symptom resolution. In the prospective study, whole blood, serum and a nasopharyngeal or oropharyngeal swab were collected from each participant by mobile phlebotomists. Over a roughly two-month period, participants in the prospective study had the option of providing additional blood draws and questionnaires. Before DNA extraction, prospective study blood samples were shipped either frozen or at room temperature. Trimming leaves V shorter by 0 bases and J shorter by 3 bases, with the junction holding 2 bases beyond the gene matches. Including the terminal cysteine and phenylalanine, the CDR3 comprises 14 residues. The sequence is cut down to CDR3 DNA, 42 bases in frame from base 1. CDR1 SGDLS and CDR2 YYNGEE were looked up in the germline V gene.

The sequence derives from a man aged 25 to 45 who had recovered from COVID-19. In this chain, TRBV9 is recombined with TRBJ1-2; TRBD1 lines up with 7 middle nucleotides. Sequencing was done on a sample of PBMCs or T cells enriched from blood (not recorded which). CDR3 loop: CASSVAQGDYGYTF. The nucleotide sequence is given as TGTGCCAGCAGCGTAGCGCAGGGGGACTATGGCTACACCTTC.